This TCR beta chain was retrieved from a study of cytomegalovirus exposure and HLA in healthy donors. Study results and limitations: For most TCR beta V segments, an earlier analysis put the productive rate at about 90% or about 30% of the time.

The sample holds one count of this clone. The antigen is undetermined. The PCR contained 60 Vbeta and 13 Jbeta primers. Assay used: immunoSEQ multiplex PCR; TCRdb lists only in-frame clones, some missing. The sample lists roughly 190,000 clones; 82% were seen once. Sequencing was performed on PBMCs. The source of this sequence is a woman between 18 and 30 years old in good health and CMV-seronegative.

The CDR3 here is CASSDPGQGLTNEKLFF. The CDR3 nucleotides read TGTGCCAGCAGTGACCCCGGACAGGGCCTCACTAATGAAAAACTGTTTTTT. The gene calls are TRBV25-1 and TRBJ1-4, with TRBD1 matching over 8 bases. V was pared by 3 bases and J by 2 bases, with 8 bases of the junction left unmatched. The CDR3 is 17 residues long. Germline lookup yields CDR1 MGHDK and CDR2 SYGVNS. Together with reference TRBV25-1 and TRBJ1-4, the CDR3 gives the full variable domain: EADIYQTPRYLVIGTGKKITLECSQTMGHDKMYWYQQDPGMELHLIHYSYGVNSTEKGDLSSESTVSRIRTEHFPLTLESARPSHTSQYLCASSDPGQGLTNEKLFFGSGTQLSVL.